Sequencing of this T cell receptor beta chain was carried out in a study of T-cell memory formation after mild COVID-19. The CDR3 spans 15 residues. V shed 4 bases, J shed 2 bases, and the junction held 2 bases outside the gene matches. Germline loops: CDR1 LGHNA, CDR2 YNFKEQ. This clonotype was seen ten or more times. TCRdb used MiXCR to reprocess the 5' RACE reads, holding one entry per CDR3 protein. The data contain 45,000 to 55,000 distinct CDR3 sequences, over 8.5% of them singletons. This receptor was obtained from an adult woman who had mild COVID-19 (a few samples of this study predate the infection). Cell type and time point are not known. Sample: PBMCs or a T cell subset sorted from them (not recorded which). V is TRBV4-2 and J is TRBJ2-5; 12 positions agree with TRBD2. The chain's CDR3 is CASSPGTSGQETQYF. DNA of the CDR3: TGTGCCAGCAGCCCCGGGACTAGCGGGCAAGAGACCCAGTACTTC.